These 32 T cell receptor beta chains came from one sample sequenced in a study of shared T cell receptors in the human thymus. Clones were sequenced by immunoSEQ multiplex PCR, and TCRdb holds only the in-frame ones, with some missing. The sample consists of hundreds of thousands of clones, about 89% of them appearing once. The data also belong to a second study, concerning human thymus T cells.

Sequencing used thymocytes. These receptor sequences come from a boy less than two years old with a congenital heart defect.

A remark on this clone: Other DNA sequences of this sample code for an identical CDR3. The CDR3 sequence is CASSPGQTYEQYF. Here the CDR3 DNA reads TGTGCCAGCAGCCCGGGACAGACCTACGAGCAGTACTTC. The J gene is TRBJ2-7, the V gene TRBV25-1; 7 bases line up with TRBD1. The CDR3 spans 13 residues. Trimming took 6 bases from V and 2 from J; bases not matched to a gene: 4. Germline V gene data show CDR1 as MGHDK and CDR2 as SYGVNS.

The CDR3 here is CASSSTVYAEAFF. The CDR3 nucleotides read TGTGCCAGCAGCTCTACAGTTTATGCTGAAGCTTTCTTT. The chain has TRBV28 and TRBJ1-1; no definite D call. CDR1 is MDHEN, CDR2 SYDVKM, per germline. The CDR3 covers 13 residues. Deletions cut 6 bases from V and 6 bases from J, with 14 bases between.

This clone has only a few counts. The rearrangement links TRBV19 to TRBJ2-1, with 13 bases fitting TRBD2. This CDR3 comprises 17 residues. With V trimmed by 7 bases and J by 4 bases, 10 bases remained unmatched. The germline CDR1 and CDR2 sequences are LNHDA and SQIVND (reference sequence). The CDR3 coding sequence is TGTGCCAGTAAGACTAGCGGGAGGTCAATGGGGTACAATGAGCAGTTCTTC. Translation: CASKTSGRSMGYNEQFF.

The rearrangement uses TRBV11-2 and TRBJ2-1; 7 nucleotides match TRBD2. The germline gives CDR1 SGHAT, CDR2 FQNNGV. Germline trimming cut 7 bases from V and 6 bases from J; bases unmatched to any gene: 9. This CDR3 is 14 amino acids long. This CDR3 is CASNDWLAVNEQFF. CDR3 nucleotides: TGTGCCAGCAATGATTGGCTAGCGGTCAATGAGCAGTTCTTC.

The chain uses TRBV6-5 and TRBJ2-5, with D perhaps TRBD2 (5 bases). The CDR3 has 16 amino acids. Per the germline V gene, CDR1 is MNHEY and CDR2 is SVGAGI. V was shortened by 4 bases and J by 5 bases, with 20 bases between the two germline ends. This CDR3 reads CASSSPPRGSQETQYF. CDR3 DNA sequence: TGTGCCAGCAGTTCCCCCCCCCGGGGATCTCAGGAGACCCAGTACTTC.

This clone has only one observation. The J gene is TRBJ1-5, the V gene TRBV25-1, with D maybe TRBD1 (6 bases). Trimming pared 5 bases from V and 0 bases from J, leaving 17 bases between. The germline CDR1 and CDR2 sequences are MGHDK and SYGVNS. The CDR3 consists of 17 residues. CDR3 protein: CASSPGGTYYSNQPQHF. DNA of the CDR3: TGTGCCAGCAGTCCCGGGGGGACATACTATAGCAATCAGCCCCAGCATTTT.

The gene calls are TRBV27 and TRBJ1-4, with 7 nucleotides matching TRBD1. The CDR3 has 13 residues. Germline V gene data show CDR1 as MNHEY and CDR2 as SMNVEV (reference sequence). V shed 6 bases, J shed 6 bases, and the junction held 4 bases outside the gene matches. In nucleotides, the CDR3 is TGTGCCAGCAGGGCTGGGACAGATGAAAAACTGTTTTTT. Its protein product is CASRAGTDEKLFF.

The V and J genes are TRBV4-1 and TRBJ2-7; 8 bases map to TRBD1. This CDR3 is built from 16 residues. Unmatched junction bases numbered 9, after V lost 3 bases and J lost 2 bases. In germline, CDR1 is MGHRA, CDR2 YSYEKL. CDR3: CASSQARQGPTYEQYF. The CDR3 region has the DNA TGCGCCAGCAGCCAGGCCCGACAGGGGCCTACCTACGAGCAGTACTTC.

This chain links TRBV6-5 with TRBJ2-1; possible D gene TRBD1, 5 bases. Between the trimmed V and J ends, which lost 2 bases and 0 bases, there was a span of 11 bases. CDR3 size: 16 residues. The germline CDR1 and CDR2 sequences are MNHEY and SVGAGI. Written as DNA, the CDR3 is TGTGCCAGCAGTTACCGACAGCGCCGCTCCTACAATGAGCAGTTCTTC. Amino acids: CASSYRQRRSYNEQFF.

The CDR3 sequence is CATSRDRATQETQYF. As DNA, the CDR3 is TGTGCCACCTCTCGGGACAGGGCAACCCAAGAGACCCAGTACTTC. J is TRBJ2-5 and V is TRBV9; 9 bases are shared with TRBD1. Germline CDR1 is SGDLS and CDR2 is YYNGEE. V shed 9 bases, J shed 1 base, and the junction held 10 bases outside the gene matches. The CDR3 loop spans 15 amino acids.

The J gene is TRBJ1-5, the V gene TRBV7-9; 8 bases fit TRBD1. The CDR3 spans 18 residues. Unmatched junction bases numbered 8, after V lost 1 base and J lost 0 bases. Germline loops: CDR1 SEHNR, CDR2 FQNEAQ (reference sequence). CDR3 DNA sequence: TGTGCCAGCAGCTTAGATCAGGGGGCCTGGGATAGCAATCAGCCCCAGCATTTT. Its protein is CASSLDQGAWDSNQPQHF.

The V call is TRBV27, the J call TRBJ1-4; D possibly corresponds to TRBD1 (6 bases). Germline V gene data show CDR1 as MNHEY and CDR2 as SMNVEV (reference sequence). This CDR3 is 14 amino acids long. Trimming shortened V by 0 bases and J by 7 bases, and 9 bases separated the two germline ends. This CDR3 reads CASSLSGAGEKLFF. The CDR3 bases are TGTGCCAGCAGTTTATCGGGGGCTGGTGAAAAACTGTTTTTT.

The J gene is TRBJ2-7, the V gene TRBV14, with 7 bases lining up with TRBD1. CDR3 length: 15 amino acids. CDR1 and CDR2 from the germline V gene are SGHDN and FVKESK. With V trimmed by 1 base and J by 7 bases, 10 bases remained unmatched. CDR3 amino acids: CASSQAWTGGMEQYF. As DNA, the CDR3 is TGTGCCAGCAGCCAAGCTTGGACAGGTGGTATGGAGCAGTACTTC.

J is TRBJ2-2 and V is TRBV7-6; TRBD2 might be the D (6 bases). CDR3 length equals 16 residues. CDR1 is SGHVS and CDR2 is FNYEAQ in the germline V gene. The V gene lost 5 bases and the J gene lost 3 bases, with 16 bases spanning the gap. CDR3: CASSRDRTNDTGELFF. In nucleotides, the CDR3 is TGTGCCAGCAGCCGTGACCGGACTAACGACACCGGGGAGCTGTTTTTT.

The chain joins TRBV30 to TRBJ1-2; no definite D call. Trimming removed 4 bases at V and 1 base at J, with 28 bases between. There are 19 residues in the CDR3. Per the germline V gene, CDR1 is GTSNPN and CDR2 is SVGIG (reference sequence). In nucleotides, the CDR3 is TGTGCCTGGATTCACGGGTACCCGCCTCCCCGAAAAATTAACTATGGCTACACCTTC. This translates into CAWIHGYPPPRKINYGYTF. Drawing the rest from reference TRBV30 and TRBJ1-2, the complete variable domain is SQTIHQWPATLVQPVGSPLSLECTVEGTSNPNLYWYRQAAGRGLQLLFYSVGIGQISSEVPQNLSASRPQDRQFILSSKKLLLSDSGFYLCAWIHGYPPPRKINYGYTFGSGTRLTVV.

CDR3: CASSPFRRGTYGYTF. DNA for the CDR3: TGTGCCAGCAGCCCCTTTCGTAGAGGCACCTATGGCTACACCTTC. This sequence joins TRBV5-4 and TRBJ1-2; D uncertain. The CDR3 consists of 15 residues. Trimming took 4 bases from V and 4 from J, leaving 17 bases between them. Germline CDR1 reads SGHNT; CDR2 reads YYREEE (reference sequence). The whole variable domain, filled in from reference TRBV5-4 and TRBJ1-2, reads ETGVTQSPTHLIKTRGQQVTLRCSSQSGHNTVSWYQQALGQGPQFIFQYYREEENGRGNFPPRFSGLQFPNYSSELNVNALELDDSALYLCASSPFRRGTYGYTFGSGTRLTVV.

The chain recombines TRBV5-1 with TRBJ1-1, with 7 bases identical to TRBD1. V lost 1 base and J lost 0; bases outside the gene matches: 6. This CDR3 contains 16 residues. Germline lookup yields CDR1 SGHRS and CDR2 YFSETQ. The CDR3 reads CASSLIPGQLNTEAFF. The CDR3 bases are TGCGCCAGCAGCTTGATACCGGGACAGCTGAACACTGAAGCTTTCTTT.

The chain is built from TRBV18 and TRBJ2-2; D perhaps matches TRBD2 (5 bases). From germline, CDR1 is KGHSH and CDR2 LQKENI. This CDR3 is built from 13 residues. V was pared by 7 bases and J by 6 bases, with 12 bases between. The chain's CDR3 is CASLAIASGELFF. The CDR3 coding sequence is TGTGCCAGCTTGGCCATAGCGTCCGGGGAGCTGTTTTTT.

CDR3 sequence: CASSLGQGPDSYEQYF. Here the CDR3 DNA reads TGCGCCAGCAGCTTGGGACAGGGGCCTGACTCCTACGAGCAGTACTTC. This chain uses TRBV5-1 with TRBJ2-7; 8 bases are a match to TRBD1. The CDR3 is 16 residues long. Germline CDR1 SGHRS, CDR2 YFSETQ. The V gene end was trimmed by 0 bases and the J gene end by 0 bases; junction bases not matched to a gene: 5.

J is TRBJ2-2 and V is TRBV15; 9 bases map to TRBD1. Germline V CDR1 and CDR2: LNHNV, YYDKDF (reference sequence). This CDR3 contains 17 residues. The J segment lost 3 bases and the V segment lost 2 bases, leaving 7 bases of the junction unmatched. The CDR3: CATSRPHRGRDTGELFF. Here the CDR3 DNA reads TGTGCCACCAGCAGACCACACAGGGGGCGGGACACCGGGGAGCTGTTTTTT.

The rearrangement joins TRBV4-3 to TRBJ2-1; 7 nucleotides line up with TRBD2. Trimming took 8 bases from V and 4 from J; bases not matched to a gene: 5. Germline V CDR1 and CDR2: LGHNA, YSLEER. The length of the CDR3 is 13 residues. The CDR3 spells CASGAGDYNEQFF. The CDR3 bases are TGCGCCAGCGGGGCGGGGGATTACAATGAGCAGTTCTTC.

CDR3 in amino acids: CASSLVQGHTDTQYF. The CDR3 nucleotides are TGCGCCAGCAGCTTGGTACAGGGGCACACAGATACGCAGTATTTT. The chain uses TRBV5-1 and TRBJ2-3; TRBD1 matches at 7 bases. V lost 0 bases and J lost 2; bases outside the gene matches: 3. Germline loops: CDR1 SGHRS, CDR2 YFSETQ. CDR3 size: 15 residues.

The chain recombines TRBV7-2 with TRBJ1-5, with no clear D. The germline gives CDR1 SGHTA, CDR2 FQGNSA. Trimming left V 1 base short and J 6 bases short, with 4 bases between. CDR3 size: 12 residues. DNA of the CDR3: TGTGCCAGCAGCTTAGGGCCTCAGCCCCAGCATTTT. This gives the protein CASSLGPQPQHF.

This chain joins TRBV30 and TRBJ1-1; 9 bases align to TRBD1. Germline values: CDR1 GTSNPN, CDR2 SVGIG (reference sequence). This CDR3 contains 17 residues. The trim removed 3 bases at V and 3 bases at J, leaving 14 bases unmatched. In nucleotides, the CDR3 is TGTGCCTGGAGCGAGAGGATAGGGACAGGGTTCTACACTGAAGCTTTCTTT. It translates to CAWSERIGTGFYTEAFF.

This chain joins TRBV12-5 and TRBJ2-5; 9 nucleotides agree with TRBD1. This CDR3 has 16 residues. V lost 0 bases, J lost 3 bases, and 5 bases stayed unmatched. Germline CDR1 LGHNT, CDR2 FRNRAP. CDR3 amino acids: CASGLVGTGKEETQYF. For the CDR3, the DNA is TGTGCTAGTGGTTTGGTCGGGACAGGGAAGGAAGAGACCCAGTACTTC.

This clone was seen a single time. This chain links TRBV20-1 with TRBJ1-1, with D possibly being TRBD1 (5 bases). Germline-derived CDR1 and CDR2 are DFQATT and SNEGSKA (reference sequence). This CDR3 has 10 residues. The CDR3 here is CNFRGTEAFF. CDR3 DNA sequence: TGCAATTTTAGGGGCACTGAAGCTTTCTTT.

J is TRBJ2-7 and V is TRBV25-1, with D perhaps matching TRBD1 (6 bases). Trimming left V 5 bases short and J 0 bases short, with 17 bases between. Germline CDR1 reads MGHDK; CDR2 reads SYGVNS. The CDR3 has 16 amino acids. The CDR3 nucleotides read TGTGCCAGCAGTATTGCAGGGGTGACAGACTCCTACGAGCAGTACTTC. Residues: CASSIAGVTDSYEQYF.

The chain joins TRBV5-4 to TRBJ2-3, with TRBD2 identical over 8 bases. CDR1 and CDR2 from the germline V gene are SGHNT and YYREEE (reference sequence). This CDR3 contains 14 residues. Unmatched junction bases numbered 3, after V lost 2 bases and J lost 4 bases. The CDR3, as DNA: TGTGCCAGCAGCTTTAGGACTAGCTCAGATACGCAGTATTTT. Protein sequence: CASSFRTSSDTQYF.

The chain links TRBV5-1 to TRBJ2-7, with a tentative D call TRBD1 (6 bases). The germline V gene encodes CDR1 SGHRS and CDR2 YFSETQ. The V and J ends lost 4 bases and 4 bases respectively, with 18 bases between them. The CDR3 extends over 15 amino acids. The CDR3 loop reads CASSPQPRDRYEQYF. As DNA, the CDR3 is TGCGCCAGCAGCCCGCAACCTAGAGACAGGTACGAGCAGTACTTC.

The genes are TRBV6-5 and TRBJ1-1; D possibly corresponds to TRBD1 (5 bases). The CDR3 consists of 13 residues. The V end was cut by 6 bases, the J end by 5 bases, with 13 bases between. Per germline, CDR1 MNHEY and CDR2 SVGAGI. DNA of the CDR3: TGTGCCAGCAGGGGGGGACCGAGGACTGAAGCTTTCTTT. This translates into CASRGGPRTEAFF.

The chain employs TRBV10-3 and TRBJ1-4; TRBD1 agrees at 10 bases. The CDR3 extends over 17 amino acids. Trimming at V came to 2 bases and at J to 2 bases, leaving 5 bases not matched to a gene. CDR1 and CDR2 from the germline V gene are ENHRY and SYGVKD. Here the CDR3 DNA reads TGTGCCATCAGTGAGACCGGGACAGGGGAGACTAATGAAAAACTGTTTTTT. Translating gives CAISETGTGETNEKLFF.

The chain employs TRBV14 and TRBJ2-3; the D gene is possibly TRBD1 (7 bases). Trimming cost V 1 base and J 0 bases, with 8 bases left between them. Looked up from germline, CDR1 is SGHDN and CDR2 is FVKESK. The CDR3 extends over 15 amino acids. DNA of the CDR3: TGTGCCAGCAGCCAAGCAGGGGGGAGCACAGATACGCAGTATTTT. Translating gives CASSQAGGSTDTQYF.